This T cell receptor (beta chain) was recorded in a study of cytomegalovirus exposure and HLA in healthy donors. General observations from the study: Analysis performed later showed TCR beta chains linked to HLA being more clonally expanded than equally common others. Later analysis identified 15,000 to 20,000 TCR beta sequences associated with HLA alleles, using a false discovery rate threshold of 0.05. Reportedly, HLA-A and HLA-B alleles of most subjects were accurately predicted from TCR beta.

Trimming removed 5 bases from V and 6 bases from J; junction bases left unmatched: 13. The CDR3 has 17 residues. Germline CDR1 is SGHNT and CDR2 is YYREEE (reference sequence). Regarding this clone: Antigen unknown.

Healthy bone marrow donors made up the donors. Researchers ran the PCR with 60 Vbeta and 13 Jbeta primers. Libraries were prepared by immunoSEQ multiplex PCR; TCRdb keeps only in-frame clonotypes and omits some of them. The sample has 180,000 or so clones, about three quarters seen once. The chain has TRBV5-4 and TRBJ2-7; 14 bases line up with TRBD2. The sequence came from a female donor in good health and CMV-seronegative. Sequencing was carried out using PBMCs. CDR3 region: CASSFGTSGGLRVEQYF. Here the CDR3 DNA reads TGTGCCAGCAGTTTCGGGACTAGCGGGGGCCTTCGGGTCGAGCAGTACTTC. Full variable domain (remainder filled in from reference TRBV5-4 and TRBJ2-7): ETGVTQSPTHLIKTRGQQVTLRCSSQSGHNTVSWYQQALGQGPQFIFQYYREEENGRGNFPPRFSGLQFPNYSSELNVNALELDDSALYLCASSFGTSGGLRVEQYFGPGTRLTVT.